This T cell receptor (beta chain) was sequenced for a study of T-cell reconstitution after alpha-beta-depleted transplantation in children. Many counts were recorded for this clonotype. Its target is unknown. Unique molecular identifiers were incorporated when the TCRbeta library was constructed. TCRdb re-analysed the PCR reads in MiXCR, keeping a single row per CDR3 protein. The table records roughly 200,000 distinct CDR3 sequences, about 7% of them present only once. This CDR3 region has 16 residues. Germline V gene data show CDR1 as MDHEN and CDR2 as SYDVKM. V was pared by 6 bases and J by 2 bases, with 17 bases between. Study-wide findings and caveats: As was reported, about two months after transplant, alpha-beta T cells came from several hundred expanded graft clones. There were some patients whose high TCRbeta diversity at day 60 came from surviving recipient T cells and thymic progenitors. Diversity and T-cell counts at one year after transplant derived mostly from new T cells.

Sample: PBMCs, taken before TCRalphabeta/CD19-depleted stem cell transplant. The TCR was taken from a boy aged 2 to 10 with acute lymphoblastic leukemia, due to receive a stem cell transplant. The chain combines TRBV28 with TRBJ2-4; D possibly corresponds to TRBD1 (6 bases). As DNA, the CDR3 is TGTGCCAGCAGCCGCAGGGGCCAGGGGCCCAAAAACATTCAGTACTTC. Translated: CASSRRGQGPKNIQYF.